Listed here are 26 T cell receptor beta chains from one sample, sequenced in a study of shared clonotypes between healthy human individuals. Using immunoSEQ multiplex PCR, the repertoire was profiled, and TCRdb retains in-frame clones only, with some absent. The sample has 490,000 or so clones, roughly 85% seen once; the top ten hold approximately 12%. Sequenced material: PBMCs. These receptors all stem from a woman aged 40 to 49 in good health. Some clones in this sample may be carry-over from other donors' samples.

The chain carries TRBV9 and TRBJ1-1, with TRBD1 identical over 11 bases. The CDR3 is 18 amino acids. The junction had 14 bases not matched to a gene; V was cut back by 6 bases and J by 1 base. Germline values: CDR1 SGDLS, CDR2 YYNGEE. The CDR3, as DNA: TGTGCCAGCACCGCCCGGGACAGGGGGTTTTTTAGGAACACTGAAGCTTTCTTT. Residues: CASTARDRGFFRNTEAFF.

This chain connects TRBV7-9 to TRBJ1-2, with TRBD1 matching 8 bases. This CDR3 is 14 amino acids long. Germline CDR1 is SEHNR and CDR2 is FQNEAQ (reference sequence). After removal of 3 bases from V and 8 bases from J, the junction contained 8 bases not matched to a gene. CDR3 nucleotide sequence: TGTGCCAGCAGCTTTCATACAGGGACAGGAGGCTACACCTTC. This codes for CASSFHTGTGGYTF.

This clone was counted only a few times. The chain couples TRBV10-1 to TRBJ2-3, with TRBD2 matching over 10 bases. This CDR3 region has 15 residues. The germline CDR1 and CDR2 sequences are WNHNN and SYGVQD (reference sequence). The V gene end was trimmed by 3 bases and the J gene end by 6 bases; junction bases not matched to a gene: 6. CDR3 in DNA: TGCGCCAGCAGTGAAAGAGCGGGAGGGCCGGATACGCAGTATTTT. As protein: CASSERAGGPDTQYF.

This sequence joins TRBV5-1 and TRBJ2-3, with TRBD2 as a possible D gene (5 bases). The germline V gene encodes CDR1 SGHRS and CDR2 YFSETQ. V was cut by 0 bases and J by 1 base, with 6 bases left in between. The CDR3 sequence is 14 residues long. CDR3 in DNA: TGCGCCAGCAGCTTGGGGACTGGCACAGATACGCAGTATTTT. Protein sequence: CASSLGTGTDTQYF. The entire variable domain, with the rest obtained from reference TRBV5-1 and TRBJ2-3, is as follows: KAGVTQTPRYLIKTRGQQVTLSCSPISGHRSVSWYQQTPGQGLQFLFEYFSETQRNKGNFPGRFSGRQFSNSRSEMNVSTLELGDSALYLCASSLGTGTDTQYFGPGTRLTVL.

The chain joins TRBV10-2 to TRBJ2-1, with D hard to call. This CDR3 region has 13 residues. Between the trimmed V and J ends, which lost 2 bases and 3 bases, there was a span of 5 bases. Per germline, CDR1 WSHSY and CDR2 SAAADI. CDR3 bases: TGCGCCAGCAGTGAGCCTAGCTACAATGAGCAGTTCTTC. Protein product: CASSEPSYNEQFF.

This CDR3 reads CASSEGQMGLYEQYF. DNA for the CDR3: TGTGCCAGCTCAGAGGGACAGATGGGCCTCTACGAGCAGTACTTC. This rearrangement joins TRBV18 to TRBJ2-7; 7 positions match TRBD1. This CDR3 is built from 15 residues. V trimming: 5 bases; J trimming: 3 bases; junction bases outside the gene matches: 10. Germline assignment: CDR1 KGHSH and CDR2 LQKENI.

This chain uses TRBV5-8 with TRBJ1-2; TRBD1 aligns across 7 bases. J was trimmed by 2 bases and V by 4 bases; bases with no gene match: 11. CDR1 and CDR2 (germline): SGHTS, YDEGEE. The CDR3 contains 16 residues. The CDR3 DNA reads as TGTGCCAGCAGCATTACGCCCGGGACAGTCAACTATGGCTACACCTTC. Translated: CASSITPGTVNYGYTF.

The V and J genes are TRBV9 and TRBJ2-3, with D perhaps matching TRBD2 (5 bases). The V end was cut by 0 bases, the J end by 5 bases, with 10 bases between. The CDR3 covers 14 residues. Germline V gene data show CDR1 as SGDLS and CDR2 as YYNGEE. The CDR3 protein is CASSVAGSEDTQYF. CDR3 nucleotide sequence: TGTGCCAGCAGCGTAGCGGGAAGTGAAGATACGCAGTATTTT.

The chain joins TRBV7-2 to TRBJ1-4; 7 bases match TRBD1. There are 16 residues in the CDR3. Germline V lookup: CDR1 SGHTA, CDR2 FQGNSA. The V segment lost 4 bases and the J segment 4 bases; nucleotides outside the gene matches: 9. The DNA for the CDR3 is TGTGCCAGCAGCTCCGCTGGGCAGGGGGATAATGAAAAACTGTTTTTT. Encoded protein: CASSSAGQGDNEKLFF.

The CDR3 DNA sequence: TGTGCCAGCAGTGAACGAGGGTACACCGGGGAGCTGTTTTTT. Protein product: CASSERGYTGELFF. The chain joins TRBV6-1 to TRBJ2-2, with D possibly matching TRBD2 (5 bases). CDR1 is MNHNS, CDR2 SASEGT, per germline. Trimming left V 2 bases short and J 3 bases short, with 7 bases between. CDR3 size: 14 residues.

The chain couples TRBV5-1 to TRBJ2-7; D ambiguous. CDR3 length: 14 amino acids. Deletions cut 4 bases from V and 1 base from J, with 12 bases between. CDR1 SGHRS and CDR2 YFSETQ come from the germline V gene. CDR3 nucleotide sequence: TGCGCCAGCAGCCAACCGCCAGGATCCTACGAGCAGTACTTC. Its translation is CASSQPPGSYEQYF.

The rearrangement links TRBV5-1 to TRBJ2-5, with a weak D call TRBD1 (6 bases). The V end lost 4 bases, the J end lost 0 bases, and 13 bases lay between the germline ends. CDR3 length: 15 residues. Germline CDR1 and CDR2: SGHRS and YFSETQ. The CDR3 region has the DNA TGCGCCAGCAGCATCACAGGGACCTACCAAGAGACCCAGTACTTC. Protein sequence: CASSITGTYQETQYF.

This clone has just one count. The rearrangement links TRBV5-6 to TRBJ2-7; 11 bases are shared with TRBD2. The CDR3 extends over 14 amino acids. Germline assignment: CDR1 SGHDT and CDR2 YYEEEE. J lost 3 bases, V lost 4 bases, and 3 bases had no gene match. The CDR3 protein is CASSAGTSGYEQYF. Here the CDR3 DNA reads TGTGCCAGCAGCGCCGGGACTAGCGGCTACGAGCAGTACTTC.

CDR3 sequence: CASSFALRNYDTEAFF. In DNA form, the CDR3 reads TGTGCCAGCAGTTTCGCGTTGAGGAACTACGACACTGAAGCTTTCTTT. The chain has TRBV28 and TRBJ1-1; D not resolved. The CDR3 spans 16 residues. V was cut by 3 bases and J by 3 bases, with 17 bases left in between. CDR1 and CDR2 from the germline V gene are MDHEN and SYDVKM.

DNA for the CDR3: TGTGCCAGCTCACCGGCGTTCGGGTTAGCGGGAGACCACGAGCAGTACTTC. This sequence encodes CASSPAFGLAGDHEQYF. The chain employs TRBV18 and TRBJ2-7; 9 bases fit TRBD2. The germline CDR1 and CDR2 sequences are KGHSH and LQKENI. The CDR3 length is 17 residues. V lost 3 bases to trimming and J lost 5 bases; unmatched junction nucleotides: 14.

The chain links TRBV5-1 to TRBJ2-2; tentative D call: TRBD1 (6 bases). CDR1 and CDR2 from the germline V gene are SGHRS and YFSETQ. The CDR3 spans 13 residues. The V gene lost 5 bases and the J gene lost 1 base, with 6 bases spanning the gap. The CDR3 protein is CASRGQNTGELFF. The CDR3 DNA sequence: TGCGCCAGCAGGGGACAGAACACCGGGGAGCTGTTTTTT.

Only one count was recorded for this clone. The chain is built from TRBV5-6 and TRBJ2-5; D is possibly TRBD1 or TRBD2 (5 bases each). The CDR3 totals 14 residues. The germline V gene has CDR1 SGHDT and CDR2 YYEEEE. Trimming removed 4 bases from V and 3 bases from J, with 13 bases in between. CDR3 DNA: TGTGCCAGCAGCCTGGGGGATAGAGAAGAGACCCAGTACTTC. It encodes CASSLGDREETQYF.

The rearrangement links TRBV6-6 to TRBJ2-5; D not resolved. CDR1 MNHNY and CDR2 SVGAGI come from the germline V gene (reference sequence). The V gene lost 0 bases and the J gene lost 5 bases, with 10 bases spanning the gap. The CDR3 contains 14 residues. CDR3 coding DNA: TGTGCCAGCAGTTACTCGATTGGTTGGGAGACCCAGTACTTC. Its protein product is CASSYSIGWETQYF.

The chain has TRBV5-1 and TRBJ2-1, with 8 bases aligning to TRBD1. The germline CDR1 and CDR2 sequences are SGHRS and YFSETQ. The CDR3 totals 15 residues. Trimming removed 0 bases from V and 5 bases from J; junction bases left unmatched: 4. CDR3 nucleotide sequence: TGCGCCAGCAGCTTGGTGGGACAGGCACACAATGAGCAGTTCTTC. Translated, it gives CASSLVGQAHNEQFF.

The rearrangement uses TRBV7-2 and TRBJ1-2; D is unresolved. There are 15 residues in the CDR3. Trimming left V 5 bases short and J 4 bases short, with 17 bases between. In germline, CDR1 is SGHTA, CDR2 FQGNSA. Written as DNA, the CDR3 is TGTGCCAGCAGCCGCCGCGCGGAGGTTGGCTATGGCTACACCTTC. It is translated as CASSRRAEVGYGYTF.

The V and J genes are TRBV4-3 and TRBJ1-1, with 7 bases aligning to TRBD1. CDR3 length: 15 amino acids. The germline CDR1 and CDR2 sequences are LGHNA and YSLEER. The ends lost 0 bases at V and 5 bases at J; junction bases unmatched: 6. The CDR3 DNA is TGCGCCAGCAGCCAAGATAGGGACAGTGATACTGAAGCTTTCTTT. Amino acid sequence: CASSQDRDSDTEAFF.

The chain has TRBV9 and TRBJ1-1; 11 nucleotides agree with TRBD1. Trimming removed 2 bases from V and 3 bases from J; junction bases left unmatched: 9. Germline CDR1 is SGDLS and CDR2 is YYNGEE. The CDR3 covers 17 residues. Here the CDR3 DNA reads TGTGCCAGCAGCGTTGGACAGGGGGCGGTTGGTGACACTGAAGCTTTCTTT. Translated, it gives CASSVGQGAVGDTEAFF. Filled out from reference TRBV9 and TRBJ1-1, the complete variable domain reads DSGVTQTPKHLITATGQRVTLRCSPRSGDLSVYWYQQSLDQGLQFLIQYYNGEERAKGNILERFSAQQFPDLHSELNLSSLELGDSALYFCASSVGQGAVGDTEAFFGQGTRLTVV.

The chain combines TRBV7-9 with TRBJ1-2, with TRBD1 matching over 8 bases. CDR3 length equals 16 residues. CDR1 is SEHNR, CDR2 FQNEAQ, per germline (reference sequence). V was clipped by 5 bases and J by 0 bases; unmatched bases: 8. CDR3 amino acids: CASSQTGDSANYGYTF. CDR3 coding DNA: TGTGCCAGCAGCCAGACAGGGGACTCAGCTAACTATGGCTACACCTTC.

The CDR3 DNA follows: TGTGCCAGAAGCTTGGACTACAACCGGGACAGGTCCGCGACTTTGAACACCGGGGAGCTGTTTTTT. Encoded protein: CARSLDYNRDRSATLNTGELFF. This sequence joins TRBV5-3 and TRBJ2-2, with TRBD1 matching 8 bases. Being an ORF, TRBV5-3 has a function that is uncertain. This CDR3 region has 22 residues. The junction had 20 bases not matched to a gene; V was cut back by 0 bases and J by 1 base.

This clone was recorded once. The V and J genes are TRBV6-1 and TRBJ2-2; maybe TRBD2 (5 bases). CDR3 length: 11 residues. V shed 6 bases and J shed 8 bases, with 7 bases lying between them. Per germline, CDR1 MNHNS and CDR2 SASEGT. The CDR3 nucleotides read TGTGCCAGCAGCGGGGTGGGGGAGCTGTTTTTT. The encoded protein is CASSGVGELFF.

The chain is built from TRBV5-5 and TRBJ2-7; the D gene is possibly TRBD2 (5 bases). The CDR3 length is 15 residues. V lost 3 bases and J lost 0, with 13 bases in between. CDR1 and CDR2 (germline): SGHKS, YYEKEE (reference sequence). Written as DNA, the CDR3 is TGTGCCAGCAGCTCCCCCGGGGTTAGCTCCTACGAGCAGTACTTC. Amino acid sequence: CASSSPGVSSYEQYF.